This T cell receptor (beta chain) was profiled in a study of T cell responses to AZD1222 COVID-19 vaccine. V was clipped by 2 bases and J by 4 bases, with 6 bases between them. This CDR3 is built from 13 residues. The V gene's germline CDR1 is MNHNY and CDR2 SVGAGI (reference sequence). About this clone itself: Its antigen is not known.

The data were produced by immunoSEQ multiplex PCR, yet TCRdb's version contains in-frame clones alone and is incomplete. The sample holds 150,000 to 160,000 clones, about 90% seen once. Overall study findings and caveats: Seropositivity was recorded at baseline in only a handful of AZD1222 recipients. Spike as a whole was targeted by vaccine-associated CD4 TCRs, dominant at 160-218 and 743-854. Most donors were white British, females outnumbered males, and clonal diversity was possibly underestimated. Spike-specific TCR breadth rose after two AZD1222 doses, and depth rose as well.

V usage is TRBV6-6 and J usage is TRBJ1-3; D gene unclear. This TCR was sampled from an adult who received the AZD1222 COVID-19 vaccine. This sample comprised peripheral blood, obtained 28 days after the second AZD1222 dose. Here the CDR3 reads CASSYTEGNTIYF. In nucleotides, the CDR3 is TGTGCCAGCAGTTACACTGAAGGAAACACCATATATTTT.